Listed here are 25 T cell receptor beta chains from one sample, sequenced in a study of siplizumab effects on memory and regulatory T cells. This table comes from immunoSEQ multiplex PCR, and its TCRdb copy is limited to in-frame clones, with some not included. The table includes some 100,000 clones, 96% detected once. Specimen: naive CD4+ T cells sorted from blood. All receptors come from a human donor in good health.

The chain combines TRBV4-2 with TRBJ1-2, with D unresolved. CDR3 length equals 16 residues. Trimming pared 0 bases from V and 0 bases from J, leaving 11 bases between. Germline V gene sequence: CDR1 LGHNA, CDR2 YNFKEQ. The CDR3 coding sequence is TGTGCCAGCAGCCAAGATCTTACAGCAGCTAACTATGGCTACACCTTC. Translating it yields CASSQDLTAANYGYTF.

CDR3 in amino acids: CASSYSGLNTEAFF. CDR3 sequence (DNA): TGTGCCAGCAGTTACTCAGGGCTGAACACTGAAGCTTTCTTT. The chain is built from TRBV6-5 and TRBJ1-1; D is unresolved. CDR3 length: 14 amino acids. V lost 0 bases, J lost 0 bases, and 5 bases lay in between. Germline values: CDR1 MNHEY, CDR2 SVGAGI.

The CDR3 sequence: CASSYSGDNYGYTF. The CDR3 DNA reads TGTGCCAGCAGTTACTCGGGAGATAACTATGGCTACACCTTC. The gene calls are TRBV6-5 and TRBJ1-2; D gene ambiguous. The CDR3 length is 14 residues. Trimming left V 0 bases short and J 1 base short, with 6 bases between. Germline values: CDR1 MNHEY, CDR2 SVGAGI.

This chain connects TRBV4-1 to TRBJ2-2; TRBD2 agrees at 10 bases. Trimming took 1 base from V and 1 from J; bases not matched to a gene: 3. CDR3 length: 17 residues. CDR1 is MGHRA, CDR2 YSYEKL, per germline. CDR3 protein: CASSQAQRGGNTGELFF. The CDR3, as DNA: TGCGCCAGCAGCCAAGCGCAGCGGGGGGGGAACACCGGGGAGCTGTTTTTT.

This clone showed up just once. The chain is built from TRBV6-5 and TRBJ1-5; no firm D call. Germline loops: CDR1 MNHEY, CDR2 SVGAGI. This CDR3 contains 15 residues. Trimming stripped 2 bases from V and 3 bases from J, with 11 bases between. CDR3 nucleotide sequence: TGTGCCAGCAGTTACGGCCACACGGACAATCAGCCCCAGCATTTT. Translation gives CASSYGHTDNQPQHF.

CDR3 nucleotide sequence: TGTGCCAGCAGCTTGGGACAGGGGGGATATGGCTACACCTTC. Translating gives CASSLGQGGYGYTF. The chain couples TRBV5-6 to TRBJ1-2; 9 positions match TRBD1. The CDR3 runs 14 residues. In germline, CDR1 is SGHDT, CDR2 YYEEEE. V lost 0 bases and J lost 5; bases outside the gene matches: 2.

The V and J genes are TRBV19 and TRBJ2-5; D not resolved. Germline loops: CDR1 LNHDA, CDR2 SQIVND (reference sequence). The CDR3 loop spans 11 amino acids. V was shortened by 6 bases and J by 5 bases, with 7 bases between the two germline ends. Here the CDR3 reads CASSEAETQYF. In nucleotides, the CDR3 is TGTGCCAGTAGCGAGGCGGAGACCCAGTACTTC.

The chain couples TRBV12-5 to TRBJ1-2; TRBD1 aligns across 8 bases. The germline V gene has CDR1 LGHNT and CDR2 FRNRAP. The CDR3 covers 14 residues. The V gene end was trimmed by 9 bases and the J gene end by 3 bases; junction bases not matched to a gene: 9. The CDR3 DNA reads TGTGCTAGCAAACCGGGACAGGAGTACTATGGCTACACCTTC. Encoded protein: CASKPGQEYYGYTF.

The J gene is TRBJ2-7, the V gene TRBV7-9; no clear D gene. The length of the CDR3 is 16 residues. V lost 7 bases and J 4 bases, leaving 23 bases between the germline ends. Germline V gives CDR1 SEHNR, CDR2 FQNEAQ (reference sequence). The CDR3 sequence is CASTPRVSRDPYEQYF. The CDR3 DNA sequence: TGTGCCAGCACCCCAAGGGTGAGCAGAGATCCGTACGAGCAGTACTTC.

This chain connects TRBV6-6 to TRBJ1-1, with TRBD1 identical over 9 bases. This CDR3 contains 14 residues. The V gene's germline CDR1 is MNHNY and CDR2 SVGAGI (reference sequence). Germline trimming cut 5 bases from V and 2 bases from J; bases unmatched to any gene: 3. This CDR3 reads CASSPTGGNTEAFF. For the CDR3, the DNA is TGTGCCAGCAGTCCAACAGGGGGCAACACTGAAGCTTTCTTT.

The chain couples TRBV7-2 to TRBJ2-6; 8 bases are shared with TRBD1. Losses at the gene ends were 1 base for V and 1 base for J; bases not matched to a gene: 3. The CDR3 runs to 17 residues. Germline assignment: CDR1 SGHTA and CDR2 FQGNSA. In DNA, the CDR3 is TGTGCCAGCAGCTTAGGCAGGGGGCCTTCTGGGGCCAACGTCCTGACTTTC. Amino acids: CASSLGRGPSGANVLTF.

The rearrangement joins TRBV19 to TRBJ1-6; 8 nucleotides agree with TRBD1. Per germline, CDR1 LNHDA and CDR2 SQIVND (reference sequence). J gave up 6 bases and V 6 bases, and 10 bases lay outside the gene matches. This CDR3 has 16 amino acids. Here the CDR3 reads CASRYRPGQVNSPLHF. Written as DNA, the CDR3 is TGTGCCAGTAGATATCGCCCGGGACAGGTTAATTCACCCCTCCACTTT.

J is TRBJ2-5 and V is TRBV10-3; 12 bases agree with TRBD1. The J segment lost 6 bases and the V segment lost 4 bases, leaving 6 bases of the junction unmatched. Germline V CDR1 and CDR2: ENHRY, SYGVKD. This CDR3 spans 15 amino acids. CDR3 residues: CAISGGDRGLQTQYF. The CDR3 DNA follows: TGTGCCATCAGTGGGGGGGACAGGGGGCTACAGACCCAGTACTTC.

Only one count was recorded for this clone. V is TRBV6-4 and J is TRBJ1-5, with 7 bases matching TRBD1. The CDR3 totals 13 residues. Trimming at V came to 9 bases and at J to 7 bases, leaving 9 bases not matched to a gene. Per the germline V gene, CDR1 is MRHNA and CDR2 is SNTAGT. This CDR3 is CASGQEIGQPQHF. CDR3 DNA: TGTGCCAGTGGACAGGAAATTGGACAGCCCCAGCATTTT.

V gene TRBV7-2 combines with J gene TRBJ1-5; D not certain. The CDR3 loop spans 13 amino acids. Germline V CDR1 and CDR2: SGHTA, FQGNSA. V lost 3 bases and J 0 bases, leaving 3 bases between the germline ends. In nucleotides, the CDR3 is TGTGCCAGCAGCTTTTATAGCAATCAGCCCCAGCATTTT. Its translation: CASSFYSNQPQHF. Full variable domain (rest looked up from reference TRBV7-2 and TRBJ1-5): GAGVSQSPSNKVTEKGKDVELRCDPISGHTALYWYRQSLGQGLEFLIYFQGNSAPDKSGLPSDRFSAERTGGSVSTLTIQRTQQEDSAVYLCASSFYSNQPQHFGDGTRLSIL.

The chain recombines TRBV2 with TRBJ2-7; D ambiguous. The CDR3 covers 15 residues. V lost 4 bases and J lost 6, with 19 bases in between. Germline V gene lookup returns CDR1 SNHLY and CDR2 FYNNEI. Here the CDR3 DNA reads TGTGCCAGCAGTGTGAGAGGCCCAAACCCGGGCGAGCAGTACTTC. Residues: CASSVRGPNPGEQYF.

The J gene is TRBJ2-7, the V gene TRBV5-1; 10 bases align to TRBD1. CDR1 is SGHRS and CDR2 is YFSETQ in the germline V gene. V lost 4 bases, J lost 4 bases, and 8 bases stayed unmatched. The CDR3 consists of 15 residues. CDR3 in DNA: TGCGCCAGCAGCCCGCAGACAGGGGGCGGTTACGAGCAGTACTTC. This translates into CASSPQTGGGYEQYF.

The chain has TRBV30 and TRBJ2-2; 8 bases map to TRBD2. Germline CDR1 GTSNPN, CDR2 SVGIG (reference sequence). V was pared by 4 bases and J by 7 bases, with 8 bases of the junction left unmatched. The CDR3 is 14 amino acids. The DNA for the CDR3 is TGTGCCTGGACCCCGGGGCTAGCGGGCGGGGAGCTGTTTTTT. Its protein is CAWTPGLAGGELFF. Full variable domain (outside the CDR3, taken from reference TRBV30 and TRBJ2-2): SQTIHQWPATLVQPVGSPLSLECTVEGTSNPNLYWYRQAAGRGLQLLFYSVGIGQISSEVPQNLSASRPQDRQFILSSKKLLLSDSGFYLCAWTPGLAGGELFFGEGSRLTVL.

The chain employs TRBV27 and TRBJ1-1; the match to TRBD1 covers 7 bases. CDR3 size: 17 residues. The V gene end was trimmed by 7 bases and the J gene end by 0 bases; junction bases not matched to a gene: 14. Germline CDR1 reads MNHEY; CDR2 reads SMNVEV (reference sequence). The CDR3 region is CASNQGTVRGVNTEAFF. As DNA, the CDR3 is TGTGCCAGCAACCAGGGGACAGTCCGAGGAGTGAACACTGAAGCTTTCTTT.

The CDR3 region is CASSKVGPAGEETQYF. The CDR3 DNA is TGTGCCAGCAGCAAAGTAGGACCGGCCGGGGAAGAGACCCAGTACTTC. The V and J genes are TRBV21-1 and TRBJ2-5; the table assigns TRBD2, which was not confirmed against the DNA. TRBV21-1 is tagged as a pseudogene. The CDR3 consists of 16 residues.

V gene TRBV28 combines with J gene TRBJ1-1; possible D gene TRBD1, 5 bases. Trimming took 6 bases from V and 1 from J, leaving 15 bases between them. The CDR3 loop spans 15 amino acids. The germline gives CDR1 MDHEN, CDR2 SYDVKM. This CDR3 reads CASSSGHPANTEAFF. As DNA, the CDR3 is TGTGCCAGCAGCTCCGGACATCCTGCGAACACTGAAGCTTTCTTT.

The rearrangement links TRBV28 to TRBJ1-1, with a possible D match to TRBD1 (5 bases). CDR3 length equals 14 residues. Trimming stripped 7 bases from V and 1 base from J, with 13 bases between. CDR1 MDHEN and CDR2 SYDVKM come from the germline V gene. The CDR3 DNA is TGTGCCAGCATGAGGGACCTAACGAACACTGAAGCTTTCTTT. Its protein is CASMRDLTNTEAFF.

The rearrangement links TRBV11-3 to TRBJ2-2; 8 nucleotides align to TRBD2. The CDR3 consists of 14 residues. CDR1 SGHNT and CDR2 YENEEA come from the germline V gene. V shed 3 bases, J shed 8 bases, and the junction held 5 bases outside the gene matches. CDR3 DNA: TGTGCCAGCAGCTTTAGCGGGGTCACGGGGGAGCTGTTTTTT. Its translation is CASSFSGVTGELFF.

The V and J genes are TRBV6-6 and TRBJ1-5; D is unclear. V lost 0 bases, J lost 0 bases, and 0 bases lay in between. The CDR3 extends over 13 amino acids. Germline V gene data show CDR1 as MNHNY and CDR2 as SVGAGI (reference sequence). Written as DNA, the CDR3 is TGTGCCAGCAGTTACTCTAGCAATCAGCCCCAGCATTTT. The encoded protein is CASSYSSNQPQHF.

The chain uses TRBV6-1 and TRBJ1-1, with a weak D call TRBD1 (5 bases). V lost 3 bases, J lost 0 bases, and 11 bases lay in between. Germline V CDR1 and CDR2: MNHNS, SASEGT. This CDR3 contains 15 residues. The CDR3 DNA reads TGTGCCAGCAGTGAGGAGGGGCGCCTGAACACTGAAGCTTTCTTT. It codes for CASSEEGRLNTEAFF.